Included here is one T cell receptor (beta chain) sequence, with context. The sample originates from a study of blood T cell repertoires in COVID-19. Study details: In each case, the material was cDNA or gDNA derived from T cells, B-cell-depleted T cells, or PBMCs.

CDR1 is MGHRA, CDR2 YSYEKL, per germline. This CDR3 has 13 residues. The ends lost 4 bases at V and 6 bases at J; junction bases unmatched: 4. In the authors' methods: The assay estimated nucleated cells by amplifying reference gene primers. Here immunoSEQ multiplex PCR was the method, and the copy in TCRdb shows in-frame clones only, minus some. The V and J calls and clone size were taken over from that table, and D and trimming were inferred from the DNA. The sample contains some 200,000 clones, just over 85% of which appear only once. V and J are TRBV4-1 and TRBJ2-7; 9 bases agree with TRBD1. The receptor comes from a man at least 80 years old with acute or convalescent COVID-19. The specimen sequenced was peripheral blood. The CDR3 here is CASSLRTGVEQYF. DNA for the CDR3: TGCGCCAGCAGCCTGAGGACAGGGGTCGAGCAGTACTTC.